The 18 T cell receptor beta chains below were found in one sample sequenced in a study of blood T cell repertoires in COVID-19. Only in-frame clones appear in the TCRdb table, and some are missing; sequencing was by immunoSEQ multiplex PCR. The sample contains roughly 290,000 clones, 75% to 95% of which appear only once. Sequencing was performed on peripheral blood. The receptors were gathered from a woman aged 25 to 39 with COVID-19, enrolled during active disease.

This chain uses TRBV30 with TRBJ2-7, with D perhaps matching TRBD2 (6 bases). V lost 0 bases and J 9 bases, leaving 15 bases between the germline ends. The germline gives CDR1 GTSNPN, CDR2 SVGIG (reference sequence). This CDR3 contains 13 residues. CDR3 loop: CAWSVPGAVRQYF. Here the CDR3 DNA reads TGTGCCTGGAGTGTTCCGGGAGCGGTTCGGCAGTACTTC. The full variable domain, rest sourced from reference TRBV30 and TRBJ2-7, is SQTIHQWPATLVQPVGSPLSLECTVEGTSNPNLYWYRQAAGRGLQLLFYSVGIGQISSEVPQNLSASRPQDRQFILSSKKLLLSDSGFYLCAWSVPGAVRQYFGPGTRLTVT.

CDR3 DNA sequence: TGTGCCAGCAGTTCCACAGGGTGGGATGGCTACACCTTC. Protein sequence: CASSSTGWDGYTF. This chain links TRBV28 with TRBJ1-2, with a possible D match to TRBD1 (6 bases). Trimming shortened V by 4 bases and J by 6 bases, and 12 bases separated the two germline ends. Germline V CDR1 and CDR2: MDHEN, SYDVKM. This CDR3 spans 13 amino acids.

This chain connects TRBV11-2 to TRBJ2-7; TRBD2 agrees at 9 bases. The CDR3 is made up of 16 amino acids. Germline V gives CDR1 SGHAT, CDR2 FQNNGV. V shed 5 bases and J 5 bases; nucleotides not matched to a gene: 13. The CDR3 region has the DNA TGTGCCAGCAGCCCCCTCGGAGCGGGAGGACAACACGAGCAGTACTTC. Its translation: CASSPLGAGGQHEQYF.

The gene calls are TRBV19 and TRBJ1-2, with D possibly matching TRBD1 (6 bases). The length of the CDR3 is 13 residues. Germline values: CDR1 LNHDA, CDR2 SQIVND (reference sequence). Trimming removed 7 bases at V and 6 bases at J, with 15 bases between. The CDR3 reads CASNHRVVDGYTF. CDR3 DNA: TGTGCCAGTAATCACAGGGTGGTAGATGGCTACACCTTC.

The chain couples TRBV3-1 (or the pseudogene TRBV3-2) to TRBJ2-7; 8 bases match TRBD2. The CDR3 is made up of 15 amino acids. CDR1 and CDR2 (germline): LGHDT, YNNKEL (reference sequence). Trimming took 2 bases from V and 5 from J; bases not matched to a gene: 8. CDR3 DNA: TGTGCCAGCAGCCAAAACCCCTCGGGAGGGAACGAGCAGTACTTC. It specifies CASSQNPSGGNEQYF.

This chain joins TRBV13 and TRBJ1-6, with unresolved D. Trimming cost V 6 bases and J 9 bases, with 9 bases left between them. The CDR3 has 12 amino acids. Germline CDR1 is PRHDT and CDR2 is FYEKMQ (reference sequence). CDR3 in DNA: TGTGCCAGCAGTTTTTTAGCTTCACCCCTCCACTTT. This encodes CASSFLASPLHF.

The chain carries TRBV7-9 and TRBJ1-3; tentatively, D is TRBD1 (6 bases). Trimming shortened V by 3 bases and J by 2 bases, and 14 bases separated the two germline ends. CDR1 and CDR2 (germline): SEHNR, FQNEAQ (reference sequence). This CDR3 has 16 amino acids. CDR3 sequence (DNA): TGTGCCAGCAGCTTGTCCGGGGGGCTAACTGGAAACACCATATATTTT. It translates to CASSLSGGLTGNTIYF.

The V gene is TRBV7-3, the J gene TRBJ1-3; D unresolved. Germline V lookup: CDR1 SGHTA, CDR2 FQGTGA. CDR3 length equals 13 residues. V was trimmed by 5 bases and J by 4 bases, leaving 9 bases between them. The CDR3: CASSDGLGNTIYF. DNA for the CDR3: TGTGCCAGCAGCGACGGACTGGGAAACACCATATATTTT.

This chain uses TRBV27 with TRBJ1-1, with 10 bases aligning to TRBD1. The CDR3 is 15 amino acids. Trimming took 5 bases from V and 6 from J; bases not matched to a gene: 9. The germline gives CDR1 MNHEY, CDR2 SMNVEV (reference sequence). The CDR3 DNA follows: TGTGCCAGCAGTACGGGACAGGGGTTAGTTGCTGAAGCTTTCTTT. Translating gives CASSTGQGLVAEAFF.

The chain joins TRBV18 to TRBJ2-7; 11 bases fit TRBD2. This CDR3 region has 16 residues. Losses at the gene ends were 6 bases for V and 0 bases for J; bases not matched to a gene: 7. Per the germline V gene, CDR1 is KGHSH and CDR2 is LQKENI. The CDR3 nucleotides read TGTGCCAGCTCGTCGTCCGGGACTAGCGGCTCCTACGAGCAGTACTTC. Translating gives CASSSSGTSGSYEQYF.

The V call is TRBV4-3, the J call TRBJ2-5, with 11 bases fitting TRBD1. Looked up from germline, CDR1 is LGHNA and CDR2 is YSLEER. The CDR3 covers 15 residues. V lost 0 bases, J lost 5 bases, and 2 bases stayed unmatched. This CDR3 reads CASSQDWDRGETQYF. CDR3 nucleotides: TGCGCCAGCAGCCAAGATTGGGACAGGGGGGAGACCCAGTACTTC.

The rearrangement uses TRBV6-1 and TRBJ1-5; TRBD1 matches at 10 bases. The junction had 7 bases not matched to a gene; V was cut back by 1 base and J by 7 bases. CDR1 is MNHNS, CDR2 SASEGT, per germline. This CDR3 is 16 amino acids long. CDR3 sequence reads: CASSEGTGGKYQPQHF. CDR3 nucleotides: TGTGCCAGCAGTGAAGGGACAGGGGGAAAGTACCAGCCCCAGCATTTT.

The rearrangement uses TRBV29-1 and TRBJ2-2; TRBD1 matches at 8 bases. Germline CDR1 is SQVTM and CDR2 is ANQGSEA. The V gene end was trimmed by 3 bases and the J gene end by 6 bases; junction bases not matched to a gene: 3. The CDR3 runs 13 residues. The DNA of the CDR3 is TGCAGCGTTGAGACAGGGGATTCCGGGGAGCTGTTTTTT. Translating it yields CSVETGDSGELFF.

The chain is built from TRBV2 and TRBJ2-3; a weak D match, TRBD1 (6 bases). Trimming cost V 6 bases and J 0 bases, with 13 bases left between them. The CDR3 runs 15 residues. Germline lookup yields CDR1 SNHLY and CDR2 FYNNEI. The CDR3 nucleotides read TGTGCCAGCAGATTTGGGGACATCAGCACAGATACGCAGTATTTT. The encoded protein is CASRFGDISTDTQYF.

The chain employs TRBV15 and TRBJ1-1; D call uncertain. CDR1 and CDR2 (germline): LNHNV, YYDKDF (reference sequence). The CDR3 sequence is 14 residues long. Trimming cost V 5 bases and J 4 bases, with 14 bases left between them. Written as DNA, the CDR3 is TGTGCCACCAGCGGACGAGGGAAGGGCACTGAAGCTTTCTTT. Translation gives CATSGRGKGTEAFF.

The V call is TRBV6-4, the J call TRBJ2-7, with 9 bases fitting TRBD1. Germline CDR1 and CDR2: MRHNA and SNTAGT. Trimming at V came to 5 bases and at J to 1 base, leaving 6 bases not matched to a gene. The CDR3 contains 15 residues. The CDR3, as DNA: TGTGCCAGCAGTCCTCCGGGACAGGGTTCCTACGAGCAGTACTTC. Protein sequence: CASSPPGQGSYEQYF.

The genes are TRBV5-1 and TRBJ2-3; 7 positions match TRBD2. Trimming cost V 0 bases and J 2 bases; bases outside gene matches: 6. Per the germline V gene, CDR1 is SGHRS and CDR2 is YFSETQ. This CDR3 region has 16 residues. CDR3 loop: CASSLGLADSTDTQYF. The CDR3 DNA reads TGCGCCAGCAGCTTGGGCCTAGCGGATTCCACAGATACGCAGTATTTT.

The V and J genes are TRBV28 and TRBJ1-2, with D tentatively TRBD1 (6 bases). CDR3 size: 15 residues. V lost 3 bases and J 4 bases, leaving 15 bases between the germline ends. CDR1 and CDR2 from the germline V gene are MDHEN and SYDVKM. The CDR3 DNA follows: TGTGCCAGCAGTTTCCGGGGGGCGAACATCTATGGCTACACCTTC. Residues: CASSFRGANIYGYTF.